These 5 T cell receptor beta chains were sequenced from one sample in a study of T cell repertoires in cytomegalovirus infection. One entry per CDR3 protein results from TCRdb running MiXCR on the reads. The sample has roughly 800,000 distinct CDR3 sequences; 25% to 35% are singletons. Their recognized antigens are unknown. The input for sequencing was cultured CD8+ T cells from PBMCs, taken from culture after CMV antigen stimulation. The source is a human donor in good health (CMV status not recorded). Some clones in this sample may be carry-over from other donors' samples.

The chain combines TRBV2 with TRBJ2-7; either TRBD1 or TRBD2 may fit D (5 bases each). V was shortened by 6 bases and J by 5 bases, with 17 bases between the two germline ends. Germline CDR1 is SNHLY and CDR2 is FYNNEI. CDR3 length: 14 amino acids. CDR3: CASRGRYVGHEQYF. CDR3 DNA: TGTGCCAGCAGGGGACGGTATGTAGGCCACGAGCAGTACTTC.

The chain uses TRBV5-4 and TRBJ2-7, with unresolved D. The CDR3 runs 15 residues. Trimming left V 5 bases short and J 2 bases short, with 17 bases between. Germline loops: CDR1 SGHNT, CDR2 YYREEE (reference sequence). The CDR3 protein is CASRHPWAVTYEQYV. In DNA, the CDR3 is TGTGCCAGCAGACACCCCTGGGCGGTGACCTACGAGCAGTACGTC.

J is TRBJ2-7 and V is TRBV5-1; D is undetermined. V lost 4 bases and J 4 bases, leaving 15 bases between the germline ends. CDR1 is SGHRS and CDR2 is YFSETQ in the germline V gene. The CDR3 loop spans 14 amino acids. The chain's CDR3 is CASSQARLLYEQYV. The CDR3 DNA follows: TGCGCCAGCAGCCAGGCTCGGCTATTATACGAGCAGTACGTC.

This clonotype has at least ten counts. At one boundary the junction diverges from the germline segment, which might be a read error. The CDR3 protein is CASSRGGEQFF. The CDR3 DNA sequence: TGCGCCAGCAGCCGAGGGGGTGAGCAGTTCTTC. The chain is built from TRBV7-9 and TRBJ2-1; TRBD1 is a possible D gene (6 bases). The CDR3 is made up of 11 amino acids. Germline assignment: CDR1 SEHNR and CDR2 FQNEAQ (reference sequence).

This clonotype was counted between two and nine times. CDR3 DNA sequence: TGTGCCAGCAGCCCTATTGCGGGGGCAAGTGGAAACACCATATATTTT. Residues: CASSPIAGASGNTIYF. The chain employs TRBV7-6 and TRBJ1-3, with D perhaps matching TRBD1 (6 bases). Germline CDR1 is SGHVS and CDR2 is FNYEAQ. Trimming took 5 bases from V and 3 from J, leaving 17 bases between them. The CDR3 covers 16 residues.